This T cell receptor (beta chain) was obtained from a study of CD8 T cells in Susac syndrome (dated by TCRdb to the late 2010s). Notes on the research overall: Of the Susac syndrome patients who were sequenced, 5 or 6 had clinically active disease and eight were in clinical remission. Clonality of the CD8+ T cell repertoire was compared between more than 10 healthy donors, about 14 Susac syndrome patients and about 15 multiple sclerosis patients. Whether CD8+ T cell activation and differentiation in Susac syndrome was antigen driven was tested using repertoire sequencing. Susac syndrome patients were therapy-naive, on corticosteroids (some also receiving IVIg), or on IVIg alone at blood withdrawal.

CDR1 and CDR2, per the germline V gene (reference sequence), are GTSNPN and SVGIG. From the cysteine through the phenylalanine, the CDR3 covers 11 amino acids. The kept DNA is CDR3 alone, 33 bases in frame from the first base. V is reduced by 3 bases and J by 8 bases, leaving a spacing of 10 bases between them. High-throughput TCR beta sequencing profiled peripheral blood CD8+ and CD4+ T cells from healthy donors, Susac syndrome patients and multiple sclerosis patients. Susac syndrome patients met recently defined diagnostic criteria for definite or probable disease. CD8+ TEMRA cells were enriched by FACS, while bulk CD8+ and CD4+ T cells were purified by magnetic negative isolation. Blood was collected in EDTA tubes and processed within 24 hours, with PBMCs isolated through density gradient centrifugation. PBMCs destined for TCR sequencing were cryopreserved in liquid nitrogen and later thawed in a 37 °C water bath. The sorted or isolated CD4+, CD8+ and CD8+ TEMRA cells had a purity of 90% or higher.

Summary of the overall study and its limitations: The study acknowledged that relatively few individuals were included in the TCR sequencing and HLA analysis. Susac syndrome CD8+ repertoires showed clonal expansion, highest in CD8+ TEMRA cells and greater in clinically active than remitting patients. Some 15 and five Susac-specific public clones were found in the total CD8+ and CD8+ TEMRA repertoires, respectively.

RNA was extracted using the RNeasy kit, and roughly 0.5 to 1 microgram was reverse transcribed with random hexamers. The immunoSEQ multiplex PCR assay, which covers 54 Vbeta and 13 Jbeta segments, was used to amplify TCR beta CDR3 regions. To correct PCR amplification bias, a synthetic template baseline was used for both primer optimization and computational correction. The study's own analysis went as follows. Reads were annotated to V, D and J genes per IMGT and analyzed with immunoSEQ Analyzer, keeping only productive sequences. Clonality was computed as one minus Shannon entropy normalized by log2 of the number of productive unique sequences. For each patient and control, public and private clones were evaluated among the 100 most prevalent clones. Clones were defined as Susac-specific when absent from the healthy and MS cohorts, from roughly 1,000 published viral clones and from other ImmuneACCESS disease sequences. TCRdb trimmed the raw reads at Q25, called clones with MiXCR and kept productive beta chains. Rows are combined by CDR3 protein, so each entry shows the most common genes and DNA. These V and J calls rely on TCRdb rather than the paper's analysis. The table for this sample lists about 130,000 distinct CDR3 sequences; just under 95% of them were counted only once. The ten top clones hold about 0.18% of the sample.

Note on this clonotype: No antigen is known for it. No qualities accompany the bases; no much larger clone lies one base away.

Sequenced: CD8+ T cells from PBMCs. This receptor was obtained from a human donor with Susac syndrome. Recombination joined TRBV30 with TRBJ1-1, with an unclear D gene assignment. The encoded CDR3 is CAWRAQVEAFF. The sequence in DNA is TGTGCCTGGAGGGCTCAAGTCGAAGCTTTCTTT.